Following are 16 T cell receptor beta chains from one sample sequenced in a study of T cells in Graves' hyperthyroidism and ophthalmopathy. Amplification targeted TCR beta CDR3 regions from RNA transcripts. HTBI primers were employed in a first-round RT-PCR of the TCR CDR3. MiXCR was run by TCRdb on the multiplex PCR reads, yielding one entry per CDR3 protein. The sample has a few hundred thousand distinct CDR3 sequences; about 16% are singletons. Source material: blood. These TCRs come from a young woman with Graves' ophthalmopathy.

This clonotype has a handful of counts. V is TRBV28 and J is TRBJ2-7; D call uncertain. Germline CDR1 and CDR2: MDHEN and SYDVKM. Trimming removed 5 bases from V and 6 bases from J, with 8 bases in between. The CDR3 loop spans 11 amino acids. The CDR3 DNA is TGTGCCAGCAGTATTAGTAGCGAGCAGTACTTC. It translates to CASSISSEQYF.

In this sample, this clonotype turned up many times. The chain has TRBV28 and TRBJ1-5, with a possible D match to TRBD1 (6 bases). V was cut by 3 bases and J by 2 bases, with 14 bases left in between. The CDR3 sequence is 16 residues long. Germline lookup yields CDR1 MDHEN and CDR2 SYDVKM. The CDR3 sequence is CASSFLGPGGNQPQHF. CDR3 DNA sequence: TGTGCCAGCAGTTTTTTAGGCCCAGGGGGCAATCAGCCCCAGCATTTT.

This clonotype was seen ten or more times. The chain uses TRBV7-8 and TRBJ1-2, with D perhaps TRBD1 (5 bases). Germline V CDR1 and CDR2: SGHVS, FQNEAQ. This CDR3 is built from 14 residues. With 5 bases removed from V and 4 bases from J, the gap between germline ends came to 14 bases. The CDR3 loop reads CASSHGDGPYGYTF. The CDR3 DNA reads as TGTGCCAGCAGCCACGGGGACGGCCCCTATGGCTACACCTTC.

This clonotype showed up many times. The J gene is TRBJ2-1, the V gene TRBV7-6; 11 bases match TRBD2. CDR3 length: 15 amino acids. The J segment lost 5 bases and the V segment lost 1 base, leaving 1 base of the junction unmatched. Per the germline V gene, CDR1 is SGHVS and CDR2 is FNYEAQ. The CDR3 loop reads CASSLELAGDNEQFF. Written as DNA, the CDR3 is TGTGCCAGCAGCTTAGAACTAGCGGGGGACAATGAGCAGTTCTTC.

In its sample, this clonotype was seen many times. The junction departs from germline at one end; a sequencing error may be responsible. V and J are TRBV25-1 and TRBJ2-3; D is unclear. This CDR3 has 14 amino acids. Germline values: CDR1 MGHDK, CDR2 SYGVNS. CDR3: CARSGILSSDTQYF. The CDR3 DNA follows: TGTGCCAGAAGTGGGATCCTTAGTTCAGATACGCAGTATTTT.

This clonotype was seen only a few times. This rearrangement joins TRBV19 to TRBJ1-2; the match to TRBD1 covers 7 bases. V lost 3 bases, J lost 5 bases, and 9 bases stayed unmatched. The CDR3 is made up of 15 amino acids. CDR1 LNHDA and CDR2 SQIVND come from the germline V gene (reference sequence). CDR3 nucleotides: TGTGCCAGTAGTATCCCCTCGCTACAGGGGTATGGCTACACCTTC. This codes for CASSIPSLQGYGYTF. The full variable domain, completed using reference TRBV19 and TRBJ1-2, is DGGITQSPKYLFRKEGQNVTLSCEQNLNHDAMYWYRQDPGQGLRLIYYSQIVNDFQKGDIAEGYSVSREKKESFPLTVTSAQKNPTAFYLCASSIPSLQGYGYTFGSGTRLTVV.

This rearrangement joins TRBV29-1 to TRBJ2-2; TRBD2 is a possible D gene (5 bases). The V end was cut by 3 bases, the J end by 1 base, with 15 bases between. This CDR3 comprises 16 residues. The germline gives CDR1 SQVTM, CDR2 ANQGSEA. As DNA, the CDR3 is TGCAGCGTTGATCCACCGGACGGGAAGAACACCGGGGAGCTGTTTTTT. Translation: CSVDPPDGKNTGELFF.

This chain joins TRBV7-2 and TRBJ2-1; TRBD2 agrees at 7 bases. The length of the CDR3 is 15 residues. Germline lookup yields CDR1 SGHTA and CDR2 FQGNSA. After removal of 5 bases from V and 1 base from J, the junction contained 5 bases not matched to a gene. CDR3 residues: CASSHGRASYNEQFF. For the CDR3, the DNA is TGTGCCAGCAGCCATGGGAGGGCGTCCTACAATGAGCAGTTCTTC.

This clonotype was picked up many times. V is TRBV6-5 and J is TRBJ2-7, with TRBD2 identical over 7 bases. V shed 1 base, J shed 1 base, and the junction held 1 base outside the gene matches. Germline lookup yields CDR1 MNHEY and CDR2 SVGAGI. The CDR3 runs 14 residues. CDR3 nucleotides: TGTGCCAGCAGTTACTTTAGCGGGTCCTACGAGCAGTACTTC. Protein sequence: CASSYFSGSYEQYF.

This clonotype was detected ten times or more. This chain links TRBV5-1 with TRBJ2-3; 8 bases fit TRBD1. Trimming cost V 0 bases and J 2 bases; bases outside gene matches: 2. Germline-derived CDR1 and CDR2 are SGHRS and YFSETQ. The CDR3 has 15 amino acids. CDR3 residues: CASSLVDRVTDTQYF. CDR3 nucleotide sequence: TGCGCCAGCAGCTTGGTGGACAGGGTCACAGATACGCAGTATTTT.

This clonotype has at least ten counts. J is TRBJ2-1 and V is TRBV20-1; no clear D. The CDR3 is made up of 12 amino acids. V was shortened by 0 bases and J by 9 bases, with 9 bases between the two germline ends. CDR1 and CDR2 (germline): DFQATT, SNEGSKA (reference sequence). CDR3 residues: CSARDLRLEQFF. DNA of the CDR3: TGCAGTGCTAGAGATCTAAGGCTTGAGCAGTTCTTC.

The sample holds many counts of this clonotype. The chain carries TRBV30 and TRBJ2-7; the D is unclear. The CDR3 runs to 13 residues. The ends were cut back, 5 bases at V and 3 bases at J, with 14 bases in the middle. Germline lookup yields CDR1 GTSNPN and CDR2 SVGIG (reference sequence). The DNA of the CDR3 is TGTGCCTGGGTCCCCGGTCTAGGCTACGAGCAGTACTTC. Translated, it gives CAWVPGLGYEQYF.

The table lists this clonotype with a few counts. The rearrangement links TRBV28 to TRBJ2-4; TRBD2 might be the D (5 bases). V was trimmed by 6 bases and J by 0 bases, leaving 12 bases between them. Germline values: CDR1 MDHEN, CDR2 SYDVKM. The CDR3 spans 15 residues. For the CDR3, the DNA is TGTGCCAGCAGCCCGGGGTCCCTAGCCAAAAACATTCAGTACTTC. It encodes CASSPGSLAKNIQYF.

In the case of this clonotype: Given a much more abundant clone one base away, this may be a read error. This rearrangement joins TRBV6-1 to TRBJ2-1; D unclear. CDR1 is MNHNS, CDR2 SASEGT, per germline. The CDR3 sequence is 14 residues long. The CDR3 DNA sequence: TGTGCCAGCATCCAGATCGACCTGAACAATGAGCAGTCCTTC. It translates to CASIQIDLNNEQSF.

The chain is built from TRBV30 and TRBJ2-2; D gene uncertain. The CDR3 totals 14 residues. Trimming took off 0 bases at V and 4 bases at J, with 9 bases between the two ends. Germline CDR1 is GTSNPN and CDR2 is SVGIG (reference sequence). The CDR3 bases are TGTGCCTGGAGTGTAAGGGTGGGCACCGGGGAGCTGTTTTTT. Translating gives CAWSVRVGTGELFF. Together with reference TRBV30 and TRBJ2-2, the CDR3 gives the full variable domain: SQTIHQWPATLVQPVGSPLSLECTVEGTSNPNLYWYRQAAGRGLQLLFYSVGIGQISSEVPQNLSASRPQDRQFILSSKKLLLSDSGFYLCAWSVRVGTGELFFGEGSRLTVL.

V is TRBV15 and J is TRBJ1-2; D uncertain. Trimming took off 0 bases at V and 2 bases at J, with 7 bases between the two ends. The CDR3 spans 14 residues. CDR1 is LNHNV, CDR2 YYDKDF, per germline (reference sequence). CDR3 sequence reads: CATSREPGNYGYTF. The CDR3 coding sequence is TGTGCCACCAGCAGAGAGCCCGGGAACTATGGCTACACCTTC.